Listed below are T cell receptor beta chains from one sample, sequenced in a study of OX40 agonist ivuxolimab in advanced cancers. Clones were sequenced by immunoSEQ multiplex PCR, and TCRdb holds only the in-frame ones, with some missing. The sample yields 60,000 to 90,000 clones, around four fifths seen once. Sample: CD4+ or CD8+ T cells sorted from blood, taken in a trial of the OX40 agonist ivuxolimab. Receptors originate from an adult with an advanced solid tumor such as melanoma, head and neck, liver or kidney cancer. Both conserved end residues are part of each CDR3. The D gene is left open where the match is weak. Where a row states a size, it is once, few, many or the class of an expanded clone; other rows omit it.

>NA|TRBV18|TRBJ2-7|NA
TGTGCCAGCTCACTTTACTCCGACGAGCAGTACTTC
CASSLYSDEQYF
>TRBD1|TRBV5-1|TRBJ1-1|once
TGCGCCAGCAGCTTGGGACAGGGTTCGGTGTACACTGAAGCTTTCTTT
CASSLGQGSVYTEAFF
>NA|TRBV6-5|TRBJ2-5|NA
TGTGCCAGCAGTTACTCCCTCGGGAGCGGCCAAGAGACCCAGTACTTC
CASSYSLGSGQETQYF
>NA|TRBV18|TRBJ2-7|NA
TGTGCCAGCTCACCAGGTTCCCTCCCCCGTTTCTACGAGCAGTACTTC
CASSPGSLPRFYEQYF
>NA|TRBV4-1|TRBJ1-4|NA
TGCGCCAGCAGCCCCGGGGGCCTACGTGAGGAAAAACTGTTTTTT
CASSPGGLREEKLFF
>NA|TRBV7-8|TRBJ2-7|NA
TGTGCCAGCAGCTTGTCGGGATACGAGCAGTACTTC
CASSLSGYEQYF
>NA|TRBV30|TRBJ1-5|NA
TGTGCCTGGAACACAGAAGATGGTCAGCCCCAGCATTTT
CAWNTEDGQPQHF
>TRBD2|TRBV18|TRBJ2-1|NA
TGTGCCAGCTCACCACTTCCTAGCGGGGGGTACAATGAGCAGTTCTTC
CASSPLPSGGYNEQFF
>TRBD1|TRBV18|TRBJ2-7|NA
TGTGCCAGCTCACCACAACAGGGGACCTACGAGCAGTACTTC
CASSPQQGTYEQYF
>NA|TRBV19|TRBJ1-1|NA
TGTGCCAGTAGTATACCCTTGAGGAACACTGAAGCTTTCTTT
CASSIPLRNTEAFF
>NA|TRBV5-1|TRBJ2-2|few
TGCGCCAGCAGGGGGGGAGCGAACACCGGGGAGCTGTTTTTT
CASRGGANTGELFF
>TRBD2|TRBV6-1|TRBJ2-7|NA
TGTGCCAGCAGTGACCATAGCGGGAGAGGCGAGCAGTACTTC
CASSDHSGRGEQYF
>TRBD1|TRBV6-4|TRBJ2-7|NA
TGTGCCAGCGGACCCGGAGGACAGGGCCCTTCCTACGAGCAGTACTTC
CASGPGGQGPSYEQYF
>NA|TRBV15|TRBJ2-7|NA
TGTGCCACCAGCAGGCGTACGGGACGGACCAACTACGAGCAGTACTTC
CATSRRTGRTNYEQYF
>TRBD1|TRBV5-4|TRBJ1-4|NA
TGTGCCAGCAGCCAACAGGGGGCTAATGAAAAACTGTTTTTT
CASSQQGANEKLFF
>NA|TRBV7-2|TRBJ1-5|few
TGTGCCAGCAGCCAAGACAAAGATAGCAATCAGCCCCAGCATTTT
CASSQDKDSNQPQHF
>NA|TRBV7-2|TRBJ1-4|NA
TGTGCCAGCAGCCGGAATACAGGGGAAAAACTGTTTTTT
CASSRNTGEKLFF
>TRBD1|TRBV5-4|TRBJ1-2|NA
TGTGCCAGCAGCTTACAGGGGGGGAGTGGCTACACCTTC
CASSLQGGSGYTF
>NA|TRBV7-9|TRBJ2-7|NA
TGTGCCAGCAGCCTGTCGACAGGCTCCTACGAGCAGTACTTC
CASSLSTGSYEQYF
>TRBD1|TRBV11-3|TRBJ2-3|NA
TGTGCCAGCAGCCAGGGACAGGGGGCAGATACGCAGTATTTT
CASSQGQGADTQYF
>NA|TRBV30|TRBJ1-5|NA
TGTGCCTGGAGTGTAAAGAGAGGGGACGGCAATCAGCCCCAGCATTTT
CAWSVKRGDGNQPQHF
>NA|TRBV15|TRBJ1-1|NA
TGTGCCACCAGCAGAGTCGGGGGGCGCAGCACTGAAGCTTTCTTT
CATSRVGGRSTEAFF
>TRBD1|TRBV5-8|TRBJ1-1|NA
TGTGCCAGCAGCTTCGGATGGACAGGGGCGGGCTTGGCCACTGAAGCTTTCTTT
CASSFGWTGAGLATEAFF
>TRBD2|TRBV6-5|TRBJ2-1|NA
TGTGCCAGCAGTTACTATAGCGGGAAATCCTACAATGAGCAGTTCTTC
CASSYYSGKSYNEQFF
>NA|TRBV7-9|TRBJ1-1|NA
TGTGCCAGCAGCCAGGGTTACCAGAACACTGAAGCTTTCTTT
CASSQGYQNTEAFF
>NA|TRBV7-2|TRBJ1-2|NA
TGTGCCAGCAGCTTAGGGGACATAGGTGGCTACACCTTC
CASSLGDIGGYTF
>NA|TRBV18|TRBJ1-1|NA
TGTGCCAGCTCCCCAACGGACAGTGGCACTGAAGCTTTCTTT
CASSPTDSGTEAFF
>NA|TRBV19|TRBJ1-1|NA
TGTGCCAGTAGTATCCCCCTAATAAGACCCACTGAAGCTTTCTTT
CASSIPLIRPTEAFF
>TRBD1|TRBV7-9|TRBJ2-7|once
TGTGCCAGCAGCCCCGGGACAGTCGGGAACGAGCAGTACTTC
CASSPGTVGNEQYF
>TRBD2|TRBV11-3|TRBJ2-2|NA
TGTGCCAGCAGCTTCCCACCGACTAGCGGGCGGGACACCGGGGAGCTGTTTTTT
CASSFPPTSGRDTGELFF
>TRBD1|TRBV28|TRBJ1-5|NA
TGTGCCAGCAGTACAGGGGGACATAGCAATCAGCCCCAGCATTTT
CASSTGGHSNQPQHF
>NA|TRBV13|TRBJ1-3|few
TGTGCCAGCAGCTCGCCCACTTGGGGCTCTGGAAACACCATATATTTT
CASSSPTWGSGNTIYF
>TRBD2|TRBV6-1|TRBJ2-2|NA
TGTGCCAGCAGTGAAACCAGCGGGGGCAGCACCGGGGAGCTGTTTTTT
CASSETSGGSTGELFF
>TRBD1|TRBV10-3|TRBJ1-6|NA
TGTGCCATCAGTGAGTCTGCAGGGGGCTCCTATAATTCACCCCTCCACTTT
CAISESAGGSYNSPLHF
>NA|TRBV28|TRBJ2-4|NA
TGTGCCAGCATGGATGAGGGCAAAAACATTCAGTACTTC
CASMDEGKNIQYF
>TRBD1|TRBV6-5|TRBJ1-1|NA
TGTGCCAGCAGTTACGGACAGGGCAACACTGAAGCTTTCTTT
CASSYGQGNTEAFF
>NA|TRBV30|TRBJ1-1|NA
TGTGCCTGGAACTCGGTACTTGACGGGTGGACTGAAGCTTTCTTT
CAWNSVLDGWTEAFF